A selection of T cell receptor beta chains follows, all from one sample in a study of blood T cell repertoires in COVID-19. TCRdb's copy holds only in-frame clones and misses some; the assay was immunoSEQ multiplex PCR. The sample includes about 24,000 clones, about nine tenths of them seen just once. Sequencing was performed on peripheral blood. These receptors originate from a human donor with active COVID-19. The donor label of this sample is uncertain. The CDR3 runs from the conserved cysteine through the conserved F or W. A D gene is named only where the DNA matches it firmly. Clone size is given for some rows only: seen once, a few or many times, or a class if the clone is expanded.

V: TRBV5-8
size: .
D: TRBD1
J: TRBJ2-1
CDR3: CASSPGTAYNEQFF
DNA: TGTGCCAGCAGCCCCGGGACAGCATACAATGAGCAGTTCTTC

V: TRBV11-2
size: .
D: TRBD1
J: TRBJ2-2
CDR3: CASSRQGGIGELFF
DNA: TGTGCCAGCAGCAGACAAGGGGGCATCGGGGAGCTGTTTTTT

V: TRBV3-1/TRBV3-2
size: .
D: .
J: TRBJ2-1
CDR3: CASSRKLGAVTYNEQFF
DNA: TGTGCCAGCAGTCGAAAACTTGGAGCGGTAACCTACAATGAGCAGTTCTTC

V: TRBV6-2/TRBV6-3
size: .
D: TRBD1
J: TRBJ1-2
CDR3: CASSIRDRAVYNYGYTF
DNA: TGTGCCAGCAGTATACGGGACAGGGCGGTTTATAACTATGGCTACACCTTC

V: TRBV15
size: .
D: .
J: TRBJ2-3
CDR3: CATSRGSKLLNTDTQYF
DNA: TGTGCCACCAGCAGAGGGTCGAAACTCCTGAACACAGATACGCAGTATTTT

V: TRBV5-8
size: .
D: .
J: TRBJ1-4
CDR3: CASSLAGLQEKLFF
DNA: TGTGCCAGCAGCTTGGCTGGGCTTCAGGAAAAACTGTTTTTT

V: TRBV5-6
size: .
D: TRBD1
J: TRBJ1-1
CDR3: CASSARQGSEAFF
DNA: TGTGCCAGCAGCGCCAGACAGGGCTCTGAAGCTTTCTTT

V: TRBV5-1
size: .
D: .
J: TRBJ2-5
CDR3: CASSLATLGETQYF
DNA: TGCGCCAGCAGCTTGGCCACGCTCGGAGAGACCCAGTACTTC

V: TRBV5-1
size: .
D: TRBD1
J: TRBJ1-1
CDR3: CARLQGNEAFF
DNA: TGCGCCAGGTTACAGGGGAACGAAGCTTTCTTT

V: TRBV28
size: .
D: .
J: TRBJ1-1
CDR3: CASSFSGVSTEAFF
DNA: TGTGCCAGCAGCTTCTCAGGGGTTAGCACTGAAGCTTTCTTT

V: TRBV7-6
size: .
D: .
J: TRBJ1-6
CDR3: CASSPLGGGRSPLHF
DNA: TGTGCCAGCAGCCCCCTAGGGGGTGGAAGATCACCCCTCCACTTT

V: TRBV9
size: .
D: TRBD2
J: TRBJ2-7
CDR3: CASSPVAVASGSYEQYF
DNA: TGTGCCAGCAGCCCAGTCGCCGTAGCTAGCGGCTCCTACGAGCAGTACTTC

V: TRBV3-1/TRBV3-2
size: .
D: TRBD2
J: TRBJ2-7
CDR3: CASSPNTPSSGRTYEQYF
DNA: TGTGCCAGCAGCCCTAATACCCCGTCTAGCGGGAGGACATACGAGCAGTACTTC

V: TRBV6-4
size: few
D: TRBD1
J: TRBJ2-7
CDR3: CASSGQGPPSYEQYF
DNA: TGTGCCAGCAGTGGACAGGGTCCCCCCTCCTACGAGCAGTACTTC

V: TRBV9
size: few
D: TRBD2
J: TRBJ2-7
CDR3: CASSPEGLAGAHEQYF
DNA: TGTGCCAGCAGCCCAGAGGGACTAGCGGGAGCCCATGAGCAGTACTTC

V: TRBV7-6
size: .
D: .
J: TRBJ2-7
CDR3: CASSSGPGESHEQYF
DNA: TGTGCCAGCAGCTCAGGACCCGGGGAGAGCCACGAGCAGTACTTC